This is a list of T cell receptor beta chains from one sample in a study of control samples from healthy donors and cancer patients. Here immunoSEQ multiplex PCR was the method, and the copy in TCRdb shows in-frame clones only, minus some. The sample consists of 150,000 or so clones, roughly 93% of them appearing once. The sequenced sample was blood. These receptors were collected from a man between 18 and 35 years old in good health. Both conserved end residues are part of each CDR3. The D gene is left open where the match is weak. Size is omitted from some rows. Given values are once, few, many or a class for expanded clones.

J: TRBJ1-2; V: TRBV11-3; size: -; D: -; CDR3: CASSFPLHYGYTF; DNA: TGTGCCAGCAGCTTTCCGCTGCACTATGGCTACACCTTC
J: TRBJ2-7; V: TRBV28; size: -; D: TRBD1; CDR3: CASRGTGTNEQYF; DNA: TGTGCCAGCAGAGGGACAGGGACAAACGAGCAGTACTTC
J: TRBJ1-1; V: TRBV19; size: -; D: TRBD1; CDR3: CASSEDREVTEAFF; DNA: TGTGCCAGTAGTGAGGACAGGGAAGTTACTGAAGCTTTCTTT
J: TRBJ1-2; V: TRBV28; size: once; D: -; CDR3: CASSLQQIHGYTF; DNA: TGTGCCAGCAGTTTACAACAGATCCATGGCTACACCTTC
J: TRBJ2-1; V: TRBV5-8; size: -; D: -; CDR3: CASSSPWASYNEQFF; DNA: TGTGCCAGCAGCTCCCCTTGGGCCTCCTACAATGAGCAGTTCTTC
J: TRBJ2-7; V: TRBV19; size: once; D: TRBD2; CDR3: CASSMAGGPYEQYF; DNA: TGTGCCAGTAGTATGGCGGGAGGGCCCTACGAGCAGTACTTC
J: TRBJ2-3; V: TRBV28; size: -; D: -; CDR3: CASSSALPRGLFTDTQYF; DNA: TGTGCCAGCAGTTCTGCCCTCCCGCGGGGTCTCTTCACAGATACGCAGTATTTT
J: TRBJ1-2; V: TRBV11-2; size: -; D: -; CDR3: CASSGYRVIGTISYGYTF; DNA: TGTGCCAGCAGTGGGTACAGGGTTATCGGGACGATTTCCTATGGCTACACCTTC
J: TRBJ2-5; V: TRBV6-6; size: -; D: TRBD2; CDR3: CASSGGLAGETQYF; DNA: TGTGCCAGCAGTGGCGGACTAGCGGGAGAGACCCAGTACTTC
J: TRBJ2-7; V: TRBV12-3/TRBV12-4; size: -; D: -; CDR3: CASSWTVAYEQYF; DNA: TGTGCCAGCAGCTGGACAGTGGCCTACGAGCAGTACTTC
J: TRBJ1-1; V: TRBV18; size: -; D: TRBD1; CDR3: CASSPGTGHEAFF; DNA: TGTGCCAGCTCACCCGGGACAGGGCATGAAGCTTTCTTT
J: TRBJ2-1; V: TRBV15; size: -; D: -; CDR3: CATSRVTAYNEQFF; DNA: TGTGCCACCAGCAGAGTTACGGCCTACAATGAGCAGTTCTTC
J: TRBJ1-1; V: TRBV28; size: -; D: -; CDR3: CASRTLEVAFF; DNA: TGTGCCAGCAGAACTCTAGAAGTCGCTTTCTTT
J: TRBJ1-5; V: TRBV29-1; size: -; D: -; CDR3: CSVDAGIDGQPQHF; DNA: TGCAGCGTTGACGCGGGGATTGACGGTCAGCCCCAGCATTTT
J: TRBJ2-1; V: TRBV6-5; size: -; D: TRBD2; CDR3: CASSYAGGNEQFF; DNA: TGTGCCAGCAGTTACGCGGGGGGAAATGAGCAGTTCTTC
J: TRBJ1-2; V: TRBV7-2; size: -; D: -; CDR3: CASSPRSGLNYGYTF; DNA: TGTGCCAGCAGCCCCCGATCAGGACTTAACTATGGCTACACCTTC
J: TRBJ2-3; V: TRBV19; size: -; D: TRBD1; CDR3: CASSIGTGWTDTQYF; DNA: TGTGCCAGTAGTATTGGGACAGGATGGACAGATACGCAGTATTTT
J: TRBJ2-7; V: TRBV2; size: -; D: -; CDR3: CASNTQDYEQYF; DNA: TGTGCCAGCAACACACAGGACTACGAGCAGTACTTC
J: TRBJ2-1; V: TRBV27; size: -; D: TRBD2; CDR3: CASSWAGGGQTEQFF; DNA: TGTGCCAGCAGTTGGGCGGGAGGGGGACAAACTGAGCAGTTCTTC
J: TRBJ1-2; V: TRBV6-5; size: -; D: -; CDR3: CASSLGSRSYGYTF; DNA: TGTGCCAGCAGTCTGGGATCTAGGTCCTATGGCTACACCTTC
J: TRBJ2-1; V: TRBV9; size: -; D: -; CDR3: CASSPRGYEQFF; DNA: TGTGCCAGCAGCCCAAGGGGCTATGAGCAGTTCTTC
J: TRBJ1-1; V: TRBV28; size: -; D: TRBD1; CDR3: CASSPRQGRVYTEAFF; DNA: TGTGCCAGCAGTCCTCGACAGGGGCGGGTGTACACTGAAGCTTTCTTT
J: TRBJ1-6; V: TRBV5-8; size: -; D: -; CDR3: CASSLREGVILHF; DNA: TGTGCCAGCAGCCTGCGAGAAGGGGTCATCCTCCACTTT
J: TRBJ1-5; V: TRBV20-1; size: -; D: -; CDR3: CSALMGPQHF; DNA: TGCAGTGCCCTGATGGGACCCCAGCATTTT
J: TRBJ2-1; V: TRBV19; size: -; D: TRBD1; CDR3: CASSIPRGRSNEQFF; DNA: TGTGCCAGTAGTATCCCCAGGGGGCGCAGTAATGAGCAGTTCTTC
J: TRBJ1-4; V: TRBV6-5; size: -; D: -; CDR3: CASSPVEYNEKLFF; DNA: TGTGCCAGCAGTCCTGTTGAATATAATGAAAAACTGTTTTTT
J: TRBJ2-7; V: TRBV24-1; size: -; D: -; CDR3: CATSDLSRGDEQYF; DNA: TGTGCCACCAGTGATTTGAGCAGGGGGGACGAGCAGTACTTC
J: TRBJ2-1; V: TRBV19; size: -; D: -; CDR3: CASSSRLGGLFF; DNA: TGTGCCAGTAGTTCCCGGCTCGGGGGACTGTTCTTC
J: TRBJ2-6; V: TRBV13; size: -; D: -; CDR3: CASSLRPASSGANVLTF; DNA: TGTGCCAGCAGCTTAAGACCGGCCAGCTCTGGGGCCAACGTCCTGACTTTC
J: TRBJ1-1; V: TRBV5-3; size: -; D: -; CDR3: CARSPDRIVVEAFF; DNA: TGTGCCAGAAGCCCTGACCGAATCGTGGTTGAAGCTTTCTTT
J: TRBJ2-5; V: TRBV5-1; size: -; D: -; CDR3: CASSLDRRWGETQYF; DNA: TGCGCCAGCAGCTTGGATCGAAGGTGGGGGGAGACCCAGTACTTC
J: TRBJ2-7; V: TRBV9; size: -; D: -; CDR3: CASSAEAGQSIYEQYF; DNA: TGTGCCAGCAGCGCGGAAGCGGGACAGTCGATCTACGAGCAGTACTTC
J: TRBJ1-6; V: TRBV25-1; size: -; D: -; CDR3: CASSELSGTINSPLHF; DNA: TGTGCCAGCAGTGAATTATCCGGGACCATAAATTCACCCCTCCACTTT
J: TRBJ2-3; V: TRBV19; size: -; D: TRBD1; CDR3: CASTQPGQGADTQYF; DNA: TGTGCCAGCACCCAGCCGGGACAGGGGGCAGATACGCAGTATTTT
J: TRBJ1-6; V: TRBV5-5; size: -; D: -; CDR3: CASRRGLNSPLHF; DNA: TGTGCCAGCAGAAGGGGCCTTAATTCACCCCTCCACTTT
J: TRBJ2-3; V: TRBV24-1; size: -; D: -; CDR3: CATRGGPTDTQYF; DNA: TGTGCCACCCGAGGGGGGCCCACAGATACGCAGTATTTT
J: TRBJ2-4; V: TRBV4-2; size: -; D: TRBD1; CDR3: CASSSSGQRSDIQYF; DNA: TGTGCCAGCAGCTCTTCGGGACAGCGGTCGGACATTCAGTACTTC
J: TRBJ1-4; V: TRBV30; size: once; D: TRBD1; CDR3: CAWGQGHEKLFF; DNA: TGTGCCTGGGGACAGGGGCATGAAAAACTGTTTTTT
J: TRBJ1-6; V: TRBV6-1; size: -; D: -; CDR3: CASSEARGGDSPLHF; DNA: TGTGCCAGCAGTGAAGCACGAGGGGGGGACTCACCCCTCCACTTT
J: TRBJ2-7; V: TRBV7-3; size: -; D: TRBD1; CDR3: CASSFQGQGFGYEQYF; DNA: TGTGCCAGCAGCTTCCAGGGACAGGGTTTTGGGTACGAGCAGTACTTC
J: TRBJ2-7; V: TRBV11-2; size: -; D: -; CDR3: CASSLDRGGGYRYEQYF; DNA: TGTGCCAGCAGCTTAGACCGCGGTGGGGGGTACCGCTACGAGCAGTACTTC
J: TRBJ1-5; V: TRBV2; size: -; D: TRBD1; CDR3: CAGGQTGGYSNQPQHF; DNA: TGTGCCGGGGGACAGACAGGGGGTTATAGCAATCAGCCCCAGCATTTT
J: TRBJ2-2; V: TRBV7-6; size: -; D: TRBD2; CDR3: CASSGGLAGAGGELFF; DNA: TGTGCCAGCAGCGGAGGACTAGCGGGAGCGGGCGGGGAGCTGTTTTTT
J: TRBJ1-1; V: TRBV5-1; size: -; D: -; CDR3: CASSPSGMNTEAFF; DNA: TGCGCCAGCAGCCCCTCGGGGATGAACACTGAAGCTTTCTTT
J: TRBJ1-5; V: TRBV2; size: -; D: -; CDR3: CASSLDGGNQPQHF; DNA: TGTGCCAGCAGTCTGGACGGGGGAAATCAGCCCCAGCATTTT
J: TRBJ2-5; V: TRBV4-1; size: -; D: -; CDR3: CASSLGETQYF; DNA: TGCGCCAGCAGCCTCGGGGAGACCCAGTACTTC
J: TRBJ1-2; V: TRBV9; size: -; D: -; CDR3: CASSVLGDHGYGYTF; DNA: TGTGCCAGCAGCGTTCTAGGGGACCACGGCTATGGCTACACCTTC
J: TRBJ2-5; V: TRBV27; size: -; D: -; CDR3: CASSIWYQETQYF; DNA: TGTGCCAGCAGTATCTGGTACCAAGAGACCCAGTACTTC
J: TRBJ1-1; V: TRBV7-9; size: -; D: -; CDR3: CASSPKGGNMNTEAFF; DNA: TGTGCCAGCAGTCCTAAAGGGGGGAACATGAACACTGAAGCTTTCTTT
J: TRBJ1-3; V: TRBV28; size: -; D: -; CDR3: CASRDSLMPGNTIYF; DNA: TGTGCCAGCAGGGACAGTTTGATGCCCGGAAACACCATATATTTT